These 15 T cell receptor beta chains were all obtained from the same sample, sequenced in a study of CD8+ T cells in alopecia areata. The treatment here: oral pan-JAK inhibitor, 5-10 mg twice daily. Reverse transcription of extracted RNA yielded cDNA, which provided the sequencing template. Sequencing was performed with immunoSEQ multiplex PCR; in TCRdb, only in-frame clones are kept and a portion is missing. There are 200,000 or so clones in the sample; roughly 50% occur only once, and 5.5% to 6% lies in the top ten. The sequencing used CD4+ T cells sorted from blood, collected at week 24, from a patient treated with tofacitinib. All receptors come from a human donor with alopecia areata.

The chain has TRBV7-3 and TRBJ1-2; 8 bases are shared with TRBD1. The V segment lost 2 bases and the J segment 8 bases; nucleotides outside the gene matches: 4. The length of the CDR3 is 13 residues. CDR1 and CDR2 (germline): SGHTA, FQGTGA. CDR3 loop: CASSLGRGLGYTF. The CDR3, as DNA: TGTGCCAGCAGCTTAGGCAGGGGGCTAGGCTACACCTTC.

This clone appeared a few times. The CDR3 sequence: CASSVGQGNSGYTF. CDR3 nucleotide sequence: TGTGCCAGCAGCGTAGGCCAGGGGAACAGTGGCTACACCTTC. This chain uses TRBV9 with TRBJ1-2; D might be TRBD1 (6 bases). The CDR3 contains 14 residues. V was trimmed by 0 bases and J by 7 bases, leaving 13 bases between them. Germline lookup yields CDR1 SGDLS and CDR2 YYNGEE.

The table lists this clone with many counts. The genes are TRBV10-3 and TRBJ1-1; 8 nucleotides agree with TRBD1. The trim removed 3 bases at V and 0 bases at J, leaving 9 bases unmatched. Looked up from germline, CDR1 is ENHRY and CDR2 is SYGVKD. CDR3 length: 17 amino acids. The CDR3 loop is CAISDQNRGTMNTEAFF. The CDR3, as DNA: TGTGCCATCAGTGACCAAAACAGGGGGACCATGAACACTGAAGCTTTCTTT.

The V gene is TRBV28, the J gene TRBJ2-1, with TRBD1 matching 10 bases. CDR3 length: 14 residues. Germline-derived CDR1 and CDR2 are MDHEN and SYDVKM. The V segment lost 11 bases and the J segment 9 bases; nucleotides outside the gene matches: 13. In DNA form, the CDR3 reads TGTGCCGCCATTCGACAGGGGGCTATCAGTGAGCAGTTCTTC. Its protein is CAAIRQGAISEQFF.

The count of this clone is one. The V call is TRBV27, the J call TRBJ2-2, with 8 bases that match TRBD1. The CDR3 has 17 amino acids. J lost 5 bases, V lost 6 bases, and 14 bases had no gene match. Germline V CDR1 and CDR2: MNHEY, SMNVEV (reference sequence). DNA of the CDR3: TGTGCCAGCAGCTTCGACAGGGGTTACATACAGACCGGGGAGCTGTTTTTT. The encoded protein is CASSFDRGYIQTGELFF.

V gene TRBV13 combines with J gene TRBJ2-7; D is possibly TRBD1 (5 bases). Trimming cost V 3 bases and J 2 bases, with 17 bases left between them. Germline loops: CDR1 PRHDT, CDR2 FYEKMQ (reference sequence). The CDR3 loop spans 16 amino acids. The CDR3 protein is CASSFRLGAGAYEQYF. The CDR3 nucleotides read TGTGCCAGCAGCTTTCGCCTTGGGGCAGGAGCCTACGAGCAGTACTTC.

This chain links TRBV29-1 with TRBJ1-2; no definite D call. Germline assignment: CDR1 SQVTM and CDR2 ANQGSEA. V was shortened by 6 bases and J by 3 bases, with 23 bases between the two germline ends. This CDR3 is 16 amino acids long. In DNA form, the CDR3 reads TGCAGCGTCCCTACCCGGAACCCTTCCTGGCACTATGGCTACACCTTC. This gives the protein CSVPTRNPSWHYGYTF. Full variable domain (outside the CDR3, taken from reference TRBV29-1 and TRBJ1-2): SAVISQKPSRDICQRGTSLTIQCQVDSQVTMMFWYRQQPGQSLTLIATANQGSEATYESGFVIDKFPISRPNLTFSTLTVSNMSPEDSSIYLCSVPTRNPSWHYGYTFGSGTRLTVV.

The V gene is TRBV7-9, the J gene TRBJ2-5, with TRBD2 matching over 9 bases. V was clipped by 0 bases and J by 3 bases; unmatched bases: 5. CDR3 length: 16 residues. The V gene's germline CDR1 is SEHNR and CDR2 FQNEAQ (reference sequence). CDR3 region: CASSLALTSGEETQYF. CDR3 coding DNA: TGTGCCAGCAGCTTAGCGCTGACTAGCGGAGAAGAGACCCAGTACTTC. Based on the CDR3 plus reference TRBV7-9 and TRBJ2-5, the full variable domain is DTGVSQNPRHKITKRGQNVTFRCDPISEHNRLYWYRQTLGQGPEFLTYFQNEAQLEKSRLLSDRFSAERPKGSFSTLEIQRTEQGDSAMYLCASSLALTSGEETQYFGPGTRLLVL.

This clone was seen a few times. The chain joins TRBV5-1 to TRBJ1-1; the D is unclear. Trimming took 0 bases from V and 6 from J, leaving 15 bases between them. The germline CDR1 and CDR2 sequences are SGHRS and YFSETQ. The CDR3 loop spans 15 amino acids. CDR3 loop: CASSLDLLGFAEAFF. The DNA of the CDR3 is TGCGCCAGCAGCTTGGACCTTCTTGGGTTCGCTGAAGCTTTCTTT.

The chain uses TRBV5-1 and TRBJ2-3, with D hard to call. There are 13 residues in the CDR3. Germline assignment: CDR1 SGHRS and CDR2 YFSETQ. Trimming removed 4 bases from V and 3 bases from J, with 9 bases in between. The CDR3 DNA reads as TGCGCCAGCAGCGATGAGTTAACAGATACGCAGTATTTT. This gives the protein CASSDELTDTQYF.

The chain carries TRBV5-6 and TRBJ1-2; 7 bases align to TRBD1. The CDR3 totals 12 residues. After removal of 0 bases from V and 14 bases from J, the junction contained 7 bases not matched to a gene. Germline V gene data show CDR1 as SGHDT and CDR2 as YYEEEE. Written as DNA, the CDR3 is TGTGCCAGCAGCTTGGGGACAGGAGGGGAGACCTTC. The encoded protein is CASSLGTGGETF.

The chain couples TRBV6-5 to TRBJ2-7; 8 positions match TRBD2. The CDR3 has 15 residues. The V and J ends lost 0 bases and 2 bases, in that order; junction bases with no gene match: 3. Germline assignment: CDR1 MNHEY and CDR2 SVGAGI. The DNA of the CDR3 is TGTGCCAGCAGTTACTCCGGACTAGCAGCCTACGAGCAGTACTTC. Translated, it gives CASSYSGLAAYEQYF.

In this sample, this clone turned up a few times. The V and J genes are TRBV25-1 and TRBJ1-2; no definite D call. The CDR3 totals 12 residues. With 6 bases removed from V and 8 bases from J, the gap between germline ends came to 13 bases. Germline CDR1 MGHDK, CDR2 SYGVNS. CDR3 protein: CASRTGEKGYTF. The DNA for the CDR3 is TGTGCCAGCAGGACCGGAGAGAAGGGCTACACCTTC.

This clone was observed a handful of times. This sample also contains other DNA sequences that code for the same CDR3. The chain is built from TRBV5-6 and TRBJ2-7; D is undetermined. The V gene lost 5 bases and the J gene lost 3 bases, with 6 bases spanning the gap. Germline-derived CDR1 and CDR2 are SGHDT and YYEEEE. The CDR3 length is 11 residues. CDR3 region: CASSSYYEQYF. DNA for the CDR3: TGTGCCAGCAGTTCATACTACGAGCAGTACTTC.

This clone was found a few times. At the DNA level, this CDR3 is encoded by other sequences in the same sample as well. The chain employs TRBV19 and TRBJ1-5; 10 bases fit TRBD1. The ends lost 8 bases at V and 2 bases at J; junction bases unmatched: 6. CDR3 length: 15 amino acids. CDR1 is LNHDA, CDR2 SQIVND, per germline (reference sequence). CDR3 region: CASSSGTGGNQPQHF. CDR3 DNA sequence: TGTGCCAGTTCTTCCGGGACAGGGGGCAATCAGCCCCAGCATTTT.